A selection of T cell receptor beta chains follows, all from one sample in a study of blood T cells in healthy people across ages. TCRdb fed the 5' RACE reads into MiXCR, producing one record per CDR3 protein. Here the sample spans some 900,000 distinct CDR3 sequences, approximately 49% being singletons. The sequencing sample was made of blood. The origin of the receptors is a man aged 25 to 45 in good health. CDR3s leave out the opening cysteine and the closing phenylalanine or tryptophan.

ASAITDTQY TRBV11-2
ASSQDYSGDYEQY TRBV3-1
ASSLWSSGTQY TRBV28
ASSSTLKGADTQY TRBV5-1
ASRNSGTANEQY TRBV27
AWTTGVAGAYEQY TRBV30
ASSVGGLINEQF TRBV9
ASLADRTNEKLF TRBV2
SVRPPRNYGYT TRBV29-1
ASRGTGVYEQY TRBV12-3/TRBV12-4
ASRLEAGHPDTQY TRBV5-1
ASSRTSGGADTQY TRBV7-2
ASSSNRRTNNYGYT TRBV21-1
SVYRRTGELF TRBV29-1
ASSLGGGTRDTQY TRBV7-2
ASGHSYLKETQY TRBV6-5
ASSVAGTPSTDTQY TRBV9
ASSPRGPQH TRBV9
ASSHPDRGLHEQY TRBV7-8
ASSEAYETGVNSPLH TRBV6-1
ASSLGTVSYNEQF TRBV7-9
ASSLSLGLTDTQY TRBV28
ASSPRQGGGSTEAF TRBV18
ASSPWGVNYGYT TRBV6-5
SARGGTSTDTQY TRBV20-1
ASSQDSWSTTNEKLF TRBV4-2
ASSGSRLASTTSTDTQY TRBV25-1
ATSRTVLETQY TRBV15
ASSKLTGGANTEAF TRBV19
ASSAVQGASYEQY TRBV7-3
ASSLLTGGNSPLH TRBV7-9
ASRALAAEQF TRBV6-1
ASSQDSYQGVETQY TRBV4-3
SARDYRGYEQY TRBV20-1
SARDPASLPETQY TRBV20-1
ASSYSFAGSTDTQY TRBV6-5
ASSLDRAGDPEAF TRBV11-2